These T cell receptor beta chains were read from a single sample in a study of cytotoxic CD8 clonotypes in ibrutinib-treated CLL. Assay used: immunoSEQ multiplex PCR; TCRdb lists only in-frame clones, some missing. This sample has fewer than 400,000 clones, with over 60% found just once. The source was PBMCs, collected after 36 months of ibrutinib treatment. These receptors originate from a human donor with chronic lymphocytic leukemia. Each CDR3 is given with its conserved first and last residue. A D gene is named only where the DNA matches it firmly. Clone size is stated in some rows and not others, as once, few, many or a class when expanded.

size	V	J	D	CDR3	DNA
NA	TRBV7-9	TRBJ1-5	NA	CASSLATVSF	TGTGCCAGCAGCTTAGCGACCGTATCATTT
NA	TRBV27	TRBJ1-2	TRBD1	CASRNTGGFEGYTF	TGTGCCAGCAGGAATACAGGGGGGTTCGAGGGCTACACCTTC
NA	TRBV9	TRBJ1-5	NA	CASSVGLGLGVGDPQHF	TGTGCCAGCAGCGTAGGGTTGGGTTTAGGGGTCGGGGATCCCCAGCATTTT
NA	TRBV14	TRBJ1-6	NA	CASSQDLHFNSPLHF	TGTGCCAGCAGCCAAGATTTACATTTTAATTCACCCCTCCACTTT
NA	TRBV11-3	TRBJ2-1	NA	CASSMDLSSYNEQFF	TGTGCCAGCAGCATGGACCTAAGCTCCTACAATGAGCAGTTCTTC
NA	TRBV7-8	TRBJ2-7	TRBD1	CASSFRGTGPYEQYF	TGTGCCAGCAGCTTCCGCGGGACAGGACCCTACGAGCAGTACTTC
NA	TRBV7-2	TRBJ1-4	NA	CASSPSGQEGKLFF	TGTGCCAGCAGTCCCTCGGGGCAGGAGGGAAAACTGTTTTTT
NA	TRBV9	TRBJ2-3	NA	CASSAQSWVTTDTQYF	TGTGCCAGCAGCGCCCAAAGTTGGGTTACTACAGATACGCAGTATTTT
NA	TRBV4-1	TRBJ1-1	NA	CASSPDSLNTEAFF	TGCGCCAGCAGCCCGGACAGCCTGAACACTGAAGCTTTCTTT
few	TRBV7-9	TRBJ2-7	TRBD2	CASSLGGAEQYF	TGTGCCAGCAGCTTGGGAGGGGCCGAGCAGTACTTC
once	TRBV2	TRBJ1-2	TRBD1	CASSTTGASNYGYTF	TGTGCCAGCAGTACTACAGGGGCCAGTAACTATGGCTACACCTTC
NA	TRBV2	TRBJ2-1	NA	CASRNPLRLGNEQFF	TGTGCCAGCAGGAACCCCCTCCGCTTGGGCAATGAGCAGTTCTTC
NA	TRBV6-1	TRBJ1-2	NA	CASTHRGGYGYTF	TGTGCCAGCACCCACCGGGGGGGCTATGGCTACACCTTC
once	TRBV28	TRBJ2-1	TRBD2	CASGDSGSYNEQFF	TGTGCCAGCGGGGATAGCGGGTCCTACAATGAGCAGTTCTTC
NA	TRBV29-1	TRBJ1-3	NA	CSVAYTGRSGNTIYF	TGCAGCGTCGCCTACACCGGAAGATCTGGAAACACCATATATTTT
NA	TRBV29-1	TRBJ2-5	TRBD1	CSVEHLDREYF	TGCAGCGTTGAACATTTGGACAGGGAATACTTC
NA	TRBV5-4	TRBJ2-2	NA	CASSLIGSNTGELFF	TGTGCCAGCAGCTTGATCGGGTCGAACACCGGGGAGCTGTTTTTT
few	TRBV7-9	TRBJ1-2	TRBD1	CASSAGTADGYTF	TGTGCCAGCAGCGCCGGGACAGCCGATGGCTACACCTTC
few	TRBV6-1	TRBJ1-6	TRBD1	CASRDRGISPLHF	TGTGCCAGCCGAGACAGGGGTATATCACCCCTCCACTTT
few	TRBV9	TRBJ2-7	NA	CASSVSDRSPLHEQYF	TGTGCCAGCAGCGTAAGTGACAGGAGCCCCCTCCACGAGCAGTACTTC
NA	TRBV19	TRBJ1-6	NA	CASSSTPSSQGNPLHF	TGTGCCAGTAGTAGCACCCCAAGCAGTCAGGGGAATCCCCTCCACTTT
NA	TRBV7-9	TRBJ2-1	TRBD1	CASSFGLGQLTYNEQFF	TGTGCCAGCAGCTTTGGTCTGGGACAGCTTACCTACAATGAGCAGTTCTTC
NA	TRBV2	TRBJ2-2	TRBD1	CASSDSGGVGTGELFF	TGTGCCAGCAGTGATTCAGGGGGAGTGGGCACCGGGGAGCTGTTTTTT
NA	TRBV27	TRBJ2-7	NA	CASSPRTGTEQYF	TGTGCCAGCAGTCCCCGAACAGGGACCGAGCAGTACTTC
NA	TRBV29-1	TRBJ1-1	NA	CSVEGGGFQMNTEAFF	TGCAGCGTTGAAGGTGGCGGGTTCCAAATGAACACTGAAGCTTTCTTT
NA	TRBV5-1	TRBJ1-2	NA	CASTKAGDRNYGYTF	TGCGCCAGCACCAAGGCAGGGGACCGCAACTATGGCTACACCTTC
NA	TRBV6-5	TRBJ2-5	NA	CASSYHGVETQYF	TGTGCCAGCAGTTATCACGGGGTAGAGACCCAGTACTTC
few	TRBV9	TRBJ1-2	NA	CASSVGGTVYGYTF	TGTGCCAGCAGCGTAGGGGGGACCGTCTATGGCTACACCTTC